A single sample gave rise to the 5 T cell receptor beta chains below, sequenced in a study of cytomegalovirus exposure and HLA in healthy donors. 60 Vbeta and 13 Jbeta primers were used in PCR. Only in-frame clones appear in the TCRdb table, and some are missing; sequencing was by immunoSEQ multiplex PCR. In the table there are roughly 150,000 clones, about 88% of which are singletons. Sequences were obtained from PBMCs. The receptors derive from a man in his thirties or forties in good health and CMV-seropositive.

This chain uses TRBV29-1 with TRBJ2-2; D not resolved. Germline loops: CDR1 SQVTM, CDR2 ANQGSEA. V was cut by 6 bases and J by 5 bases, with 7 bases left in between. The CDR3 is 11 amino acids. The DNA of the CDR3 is TGCAGCGTAACAGAGACCGGGGAGCTGTTTTTT. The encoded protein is CSVTETGELFF.

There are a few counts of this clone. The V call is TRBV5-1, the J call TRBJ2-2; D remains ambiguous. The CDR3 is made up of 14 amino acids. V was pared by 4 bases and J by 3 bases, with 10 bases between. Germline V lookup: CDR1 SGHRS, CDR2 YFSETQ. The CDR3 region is CASSRELDTGELFF. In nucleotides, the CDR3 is TGCGCCAGCAGCCGCGAATTAGACACCGGGGAGCTGTTTTTT.

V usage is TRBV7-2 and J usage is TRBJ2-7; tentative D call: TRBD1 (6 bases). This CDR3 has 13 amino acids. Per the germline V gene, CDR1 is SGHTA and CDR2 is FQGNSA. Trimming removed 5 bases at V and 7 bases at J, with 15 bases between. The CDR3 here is CASSEGTNPEQYV. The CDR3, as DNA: TGTGCCAGCAGCGAAGGGACAAACCCAGAGCAGTACGTC.

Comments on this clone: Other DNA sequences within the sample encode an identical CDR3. The CDR3 reads CASSTRTGGNYGYTF. CDR3 bases: TGTGCCAGTAGTACCAGGACAGGGGGCAACTATGGCTACACCTTC. V is TRBV19 and J is TRBJ1-2; 11 positions agree with TRBD1. The CDR3 is 15 residues long. Germline lookup yields CDR1 LNHDA and CDR2 SQIVND (reference sequence). The junction had 3 bases not matched to a gene; V was cut back by 4 bases and J by 2 bases.

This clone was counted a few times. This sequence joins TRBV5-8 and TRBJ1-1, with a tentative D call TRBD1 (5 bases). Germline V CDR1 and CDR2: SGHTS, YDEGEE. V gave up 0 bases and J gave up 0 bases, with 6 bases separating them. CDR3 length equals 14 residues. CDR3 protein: CASSLDRLNTEAFF. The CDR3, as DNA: TGTGCCAGCAGCTTGGACAGGCTGAACACTGAAGCTTTCTTT.